The 25 T cell receptor beta chains in this list originate from one sample, sequenced in a study of technical replicates of blood from a handful of donors. Generated by immunoSEQ multiplex PCR, the TCRdb table keeps only in-frame clones and is missing some. The sample yields about 62,000 clones, approximately 89% seen once. Sample: PBMCs. These receptors were taken from a human donor in good health. Some clones in this sample may be carry-over from other donors' samples.

This chain connects TRBV4-3 to TRBJ2-7; TRBD2 matches at 8 bases. The CDR3 has 13 amino acids. Trimming at V came to 4 bases and at J to 6 bases, leaving 5 bases not matched to a gene. Germline assignment: CDR1 LGHNA and CDR2 YSLEER. The CDR3 nucleotides are TGCGCCAGCAGCCCGGGACTAGGGATCGAGCAGTACTTC. Translated: CASSPGLGIEQYF.

This chain links TRBV15 with TRBJ2-1; D is possibly TRBD2 (6 bases). The CDR3 runs to 18 residues. CDR1 and CDR2 (germline): LNHNV, YYDKDF (reference sequence). Trimming took off 1 base at V and 0 bases at J, with 16 bases between the two ends. The CDR3 nucleotides read TGTGCCACCAGCAGAGCCGGGGGAGCGCAGAGCTCCTACAATGAGCAGTTCTTC. This sequence encodes CATSRAGGAQSSYNEQFF.

The CDR3 loop reads CASSLPQETQYF. Written as DNA, the CDR3 is TGCGCCAGCAGCTTGCCGCAAGAGACCCAGTACTTC. V is TRBV5-1 and J is TRBJ2-5; D is uncertain. Germline CDR1 reads SGHRS; CDR2 reads YFSETQ. The ends were cut back, 1 base at V and 2 bases at J, with 3 bases in the middle. The CDR3 totals 12 residues.

The chain couples TRBV30 to TRBJ2-3; 8 nucleotides agree with TRBD2. With V trimmed by 2 bases and J by 2 bases, 6 bases remained unmatched. The germline gives CDR1 GTSNPN, CDR2 SVGIG (reference sequence). The CDR3 totals 15 residues. DNA for the CDR3: TGTGCCTGGAGTACTTCTAGCGGGCTCACAGATACGCAGTATTTT. This encodes CAWSTSSGLTDTQYF. Filled out from reference TRBV30 and TRBJ2-3, the complete variable domain reads SQTIHQWPATLVQPVGSPLSLECTVEGTSNPNLYWYRQAAGRGLQLLFYSVGIGQISSEVPQNLSASRPQDRQFILSSKKLLLSDSGFYLCAWSTSSGLTDTQYFGPGTRLTVL.

This sequence joins TRBV29-1 and TRBJ2-5, with 7 bases lining up with TRBD2. With 5 bases clipped from V and 4 bases from J, the junction kept 13 bases outside the gene matches. CDR3 length equals 15 residues. Germline CDR1 SQVTM, CDR2 ANQGSEA. The CDR3, as DNA: TGCAGCGTTACCGGGGAGGGACTCCGCCGAGAGACCCAGTACTTC. It translates to CSVTGEGLRRETQYF.

The chain employs TRBV12-5 and TRBJ2-2; tentatively, D is TRBD1 (6 bases). The germline V gene encodes CDR1 LGHNT and CDR2 FRNRAP. Trimming pared 2 bases from V and 6 bases from J, leaving 19 bases between. This CDR3 spans 17 amino acids. CDR3 amino acids: CASGLHTWTEGPGELFF. Here the CDR3 DNA reads TGTGCTAGTGGTTTGCATACCTGGACAGAAGGACCCGGGGAGCTGTTTTTT.

The chain is built from TRBV9 and TRBJ1-5, with D maybe TRBD1 (5 bases). This CDR3 region has 14 residues. The germline gives CDR1 SGDLS, CDR2 YYNGEE. The V end was cut by 2 bases, the J end by 2 bases, with 8 bases between. This CDR3 is CASSVGGGNQPQHF. The CDR3 DNA reads TGTGCCAGCAGCGTGGGAGGGGGCAATCAGCCCCAGCATTTT. The complete variable domain, with remaining parts taken from reference TRBV9 and TRBJ1-5, reads DSGVTQTPKHLITATGQRVTLRCSPRSGDLSVYWYQQSLDQGLQFLIQYYNGEERAKGNILERFSAQQFPDLHSELNLSSLELGDSALYFCASSVGGGNQPQHFGDGTRLSIL.

This rearrangement joins TRBV15 to TRBJ1-5; D call uncertain. There are 15 residues in the CDR3. Per germline, CDR1 LNHNV and CDR2 YYDKDF (reference sequence). The V gene lost 1 base and the J gene lost 4 bases, with 11 bases spanning the gap. DNA of the CDR3: TGTGCCACCAGCAGAGGGCACAAAGATAATCAGCCCCAGCATTTT. Its protein product is CATSRGHKDNQPQHF.

This chain connects TRBV6-1 to TRBJ1-1, with TRBD1 matching 9 bases. Germline CDR1 MNHNS, CDR2 SASEGT. The CDR3 is 14 amino acids. With V trimmed by 2 bases and J by 11 bases, 9 bases remained unmatched. CDR3 in amino acids: CASSERTGVMRAFF. As DNA, the CDR3 is TGTGCCAGCAGTGAACGGACAGGGGTAATGCGGGCTTTCTTT.

The chain employs TRBV9 and TRBJ2-3; no firm D call. V shed 3 bases and J shed 4 bases, with 15 bases lying between them. From germline, CDR1 is SGDLS and CDR2 YYNGEE. This CDR3 is 15 amino acids long. This CDR3 reads CASSASSLVADTQYF. CDR3 DNA sequence: TGTGCCAGCAGCGCAAGTAGCTTAGTAGCAGATACGCAGTATTTT.

The rearrangement joins TRBV5-1 to TRBJ2-3; possible D gene TRBD1, 5 bases. Germline assignment: CDR1 SGHRS and CDR2 YFSETQ. The CDR3 is made up of 14 amino acids. V shed 4 bases and J shed 0 bases, with 9 bases lying between them. This chain's CDR3 is CASSRQGSTDTQYF. CDR3 in DNA: TGCGCCAGCAGCCGGCAGGGCAGCACAGATACGCAGTATTTT. Variable domain in full (rest from reference TRBV5-1 and TRBJ2-3): KAGVTQTPRYLIKTRGQQVTLSCSPISGHRSVSWYQQTPGQGLQFLFEYFSETQRNKGNFPGRFSGRQFSNSRSEMNVSTLELGDSALYLCASSRQGSTDTQYFGPGTRLTVL.

The DNA of the CDR3 is TGTGCCTGGGGGGGACAGCTTAATGAAAAACTGTTTTTT. It is translated as CAWGGQLNEKLFF. This chain connects TRBV30 to TRBJ1-4; 7 bases are shared with TRBD1. The J segment lost 4 bases and the V segment lost 5 bases, leaving 4 bases of the junction unmatched. From germline, CDR1 is GTSNPN and CDR2 SVGIG (reference sequence). This CDR3 is 13 amino acids long.

The chain links TRBV27 to TRBJ1-3; 7 positions agree with TRBD1. Germline CDR1 and CDR2: MNHEY and SMNVEV (reference sequence). The CDR3 totals 16 residues. The V segment lost 4 bases and the J segment 2 bases; nucleotides outside the gene matches: 8. The CDR3 bases are TGTGCCAGCAGTTCCGAAGACAGGGATCCTGGAAACACCATATATTTT. Its translation: CASSSEDRDPGNTIYF.

The chain is built from TRBV5-1 and TRBJ2-1; D call uncertain. The CDR3 spans 14 residues. Germline V gene lookup returns CDR1 SGHRS and CDR2 YFSETQ. The V end lost 2 bases, the J end lost 9 bases, and 15 bases lay between the germline ends. The CDR3, as DNA: TGCGCCAGCAGCTTCCTTACGTCGGGTACTGAGCAGTTCTTC. This sequence encodes CASSFLTSGTEQFF.

Comments on this clone: One junction end disagrees with the germline gene, perhaps due to a read error. The chain recombines TRBV4-1 with TRBJ2-5; no firm D call. The CDR3 has 14 amino acids. CDR1 is MGHRA and CDR2 is YSYEKL in the germline V gene. For the CDR3, the DNA is TGCGCCAGCAGCCAAGCGGAGCCGGGTCGAGGTGTCAACTTC. Translating it yields CASSQAEPGRGVNF.

CDR3 in amino acids: CASSPATGNTEAFF. In DNA form, the CDR3 reads TGTGCCAGCTCACCTGCGACAGGGAACACTGAAGCTTTCTTT. The V and J genes are TRBV18 and TRBJ1-1, with D possibly being TRBD1 (6 bases). V was shortened by 3 bases and J by 1 base, with 9 bases between the two germline ends. The CDR3 length is 14 residues. CDR1 and CDR2 (germline): KGHSH, LQKENI.

This clone was seen only once. This chain connects TRBV7-8 to TRBJ2-5; D may be TRBD2 (5 bases). There are 13 residues in the CDR3. V lost 4 bases and J lost 5, with 11 bases in between. Germline assignment: CDR1 SGHVS and CDR2 FQNEAQ. This chain's CDR3 is CASSSQAVETQYF. DNA for the CDR3: TGTGCCAGCAGCTCCCAAGCGGTGGAGACCCAGTACTTC.

The gene calls are TRBV7-2 and TRBJ1-1; tentative D call: TRBD1 (6 bases). Trimming took 4 bases from V and 5 from J, leaving 17 bases between them. The CDR3 runs to 15 residues. The germline CDR1 and CDR2 sequences are SGHTA and FQGNSA. CDR3 sequence reads: CASSSEGGLGTEAFF. The CDR3 DNA is TGTGCCAGCAGCTCCGAGGGGGGGCTGGGAACTGAAGCTTTCTTT.

This clone was seen only a few times. J is TRBJ2-1 and V is TRBV5-6, with a tentative D call TRBD1 (5 bases). Trimming shortened V by 3 bases and J by 9 bases, and 13 bases separated the two germline ends. The CDR3 covers 13 residues. Germline CDR1 SGHDT, CDR2 YYEEEE. CDR3 sequence reads: CASSSTGHVEQFF. The CDR3 nucleotides are TGTGCCAGCAGCTCAACCGGACATGTTGAGCAGTTCTTC.

This chain joins TRBV7-9 and TRBJ1-4, with TRBD1 as a possible D gene (6 bases). The CDR3 runs 17 residues. The germline V gene has CDR1 SEHNR and CDR2 FQNEAQ (reference sequence). V was clipped by 5 bases and J by 6 bases, with 22 bases between them. Written as DNA, the CDR3 is TGTGCCAGCAGCCGAAGTACAACCGGGACATGGGATGAAAAACTGTTTTTT. It is translated as CASSRSTTGTWDEKLFF.

This chain connects TRBV25-1 to TRBJ2-1; D is undetermined. This CDR3 spans 12 amino acids. The germline CDR1 and CDR2 sequences are MGHDK and SYGVNS. The V end was cut by 6 bases, the J end by 5 bases, with 8 bases between. The CDR3 DNA reads TGTGCCAGCAGCTCGCGAGACAATGAGCAGTTCTTC. It is translated as CASSSRDNEQFF.

The chain is built from TRBV4-1 and TRBJ1-4; 8 bases are a match to TRBD1. This CDR3 has 15 residues. The germline gives CDR1 MGHRA, CDR2 YSYEKL. With V trimmed by 3 bases and J by 3 bases, 3 bases remained unmatched. Written as DNA, the CDR3 is TGCGCCAGCAGCCAGGCGACAGGGGCTAATGAAAAACTGTTTTTT. It codes for CASSQATGANEKLFF.

The V call is TRBV18, the J call TRBJ1-1, with D maybe TRBD1 (5 bases). This CDR3 is built from 15 residues. Germline V gene lookup returns CDR1 KGHSH and CDR2 LQKENI. V lost 3 bases and J 2 bases, leaving 13 bases between the germline ends. CDR3 sequence reads: CASSPPQVLNTEAFF. The CDR3 coding sequence is TGTGCCAGCTCACCCCCACAGGTGTTAAACACTGAAGCTTTCTTT.

The chain couples TRBV29-1 to TRBJ1-2; possibly TRBD1 for D (6 bases). This CDR3 is 14 amino acids long. V lost 4 bases, J lost 4 bases, and 16 bases lay in between. CDR1 and CDR2 from the germline V gene are SQVTM and ANQGSEA. The CDR3 here is CSVASLGAPYGYTF. In DNA form, the CDR3 reads TGCAGCGTTGCCTCATTGGGGGCCCCCTATGGCTACACCTTC.

This rearrangement joins TRBV7-8 to TRBJ2-3; TRBD2 is a possible D gene (5 bases). Germline V CDR1 and CDR2: SGHVS, FQNEAQ. The CDR3 length is 16 residues. The V and J ends lost 5 bases and 0 bases respectively, with 15 bases between them. As DNA, the CDR3 is TGTGCCAGCAGCCGCGGAGGCGACCCTAGCACAGATACGCAGTATTTT. This translates into CASSRGGDPSTDTQYF.